These 9 T cell receptor beta chains were all obtained from the same sample, sequenced in a study of blood T cells in healthy people across ages. The second PCR ran roughly 6 to 11 cycles with a sample-barcoded 5' primer and J-beta primers. TCRdb used MiXCR to reprocess the 5' RACE reads, holding one entry per CDR3 protein. This table has about 1.4 million distinct CDR3 sequences, 55% to 75% appearing once. The sequenced sample consisted of blood. These receptor sequences come from a man between 18 and 35 years old in good health.

V gene TRBV4-1 combines with J gene TRBJ2-1; D not resolved. Trimming pared 6 bases from V and 6 bases from J, leaving 18 bases between. This CDR3 contains 15 residues. CDR1 is MGHRA and CDR2 is YSYEKL in the germline V gene. CDR3 protein: CASSSSEILGNEQFF. The CDR3 DNA is TGCGCCAGCAGTTCGAGTGAGATCTTAGGCAATGAGCAGTTCTTC.

The chain couples TRBV6-5 to TRBJ2-6; unclear D gene. V was pared by 6 bases and J by 0 bases, with 12 bases between. This CDR3 has 16 amino acids. Germline CDR1 and CDR2: MNHEY and SVGAGI. The CDR3 here is CASSKKGSSGANVLTF. The CDR3, as DNA: TGTGCCAGCAGCAAAAAGGGATCCTCTGGGGCCAACGTCCTGACTTTC.

The gene calls are TRBV12-3 or TRBV12-4 and TRBJ2-7; 7 positions match TRBD1. The trim removed 4 bases at V and 7 bases at J, leaving 4 bases unmatched. The CDR3 has 12 amino acids. CDR3 protein: CASSSTGWEQYF. CDR3 nucleotides: TGTGCCAGCAGTTCGACAGGGTGGGAGCAGTACTTC.

The chain is built from TRBV20-1 and TRBJ2-5; D assignment may be TRBD1 or TRBD2 (5 bases each). CDR1 and CDR2 from the germline V gene are DFQATT and SNEGSKA (reference sequence). The CDR3 runs 15 residues. With 5 bases removed from V and 5 bases from J, the gap between germline ends came to 21 bases. The CDR3 sequence: CSAPLTGKWGETQYF. The CDR3 DNA reads TGCAGTGCTCCACTCACCGGGAAATGGGGGGAGACCCAGTACTTC.

This chain links TRBV29-1 with TRBJ2-7, with D uncertain. The V gene lost 1 base and the J gene lost 3 bases, with 7 bases spanning the gap. The CDR3 sequence is 12 residues long. CDR1 is SQVTM, CDR2 ANQGSEA, per germline. The CDR3 is CSVEGNLYEQYF. CDR3 bases: TGCAGCGTTGAAGGGAATCTCTACGAGCAGTACTTC.

This clonotype was seen more than once but under ten times. V usage is TRBV10-3 and J usage is TRBJ2-1; the match to TRBD2 covers 10 bases. V was clipped by 3 bases and J by 5 bases; unmatched bases: 4. In germline, CDR1 is ENHRY, CDR2 SYGVKD. This CDR3 is 15 amino acids long. CDR3 sequence (DNA): TGTGCCATCAGTGAAGGAGCGGGAGGGGACAATGAGCAGTTCTTC. It translates to CAISEGAGGDNEQFF.

The rearrangement links TRBV15 to TRBJ2-3, with TRBD2 as a possible D gene (5 bases). CDR3 length: 14 residues. Deletions cut 5 bases from V and 6 bases from J, with 15 bases between. The germline gives CDR1 LNHNV, CDR2 YYDKDF (reference sequence). Here the CDR3 reads CATSGGPRRDTQYF. The CDR3 region has the DNA TGTGCCACCAGCGGAGGCCCTCGACGGGATACGCAGTATTTT.

This clonotype has a single count. The V and J genes are TRBV20-1 and TRBJ2-7, with a possible D match to TRBD2 (6 bases). Between the trimmed V and J ends, which lost 0 bases and 2 bases, there was a span of 14 bases. Germline values: CDR1 DFQATT, CDR2 SNEGSKA (reference sequence). This CDR3 is 15 amino acids long. The CDR3 here is CSARDLGGDPYEQYF. The CDR3 bases are TGCAGTGCTAGAGATTTAGGCGGGGATCCCTACGAGCAGTACTTC.

The J gene is TRBJ2-7, the V gene TRBV7-9; no clear D gene. CDR3 length: 13 amino acids. Germline V lookup: CDR1 SEHNR, CDR2 FQNEAQ (reference sequence). V was pared by 2 bases and J by 7 bases, with 12 bases between. CDR3 sequence: CASSLKAGGEQYF. The CDR3 DNA follows: TGTGCCAGCAGCTTAAAGGCAGGTGGGGAGCAGTACTTC.